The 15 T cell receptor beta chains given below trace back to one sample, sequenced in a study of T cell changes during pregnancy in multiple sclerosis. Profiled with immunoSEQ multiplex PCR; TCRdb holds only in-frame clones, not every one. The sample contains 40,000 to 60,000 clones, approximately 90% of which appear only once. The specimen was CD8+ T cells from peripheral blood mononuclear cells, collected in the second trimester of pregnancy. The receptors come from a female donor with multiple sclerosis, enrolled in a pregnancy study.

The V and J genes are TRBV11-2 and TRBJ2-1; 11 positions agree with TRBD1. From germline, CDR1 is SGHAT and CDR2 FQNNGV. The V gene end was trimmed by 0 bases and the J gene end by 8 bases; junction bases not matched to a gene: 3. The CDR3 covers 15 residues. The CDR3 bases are TGTGCCAGCAGCTTAGAAGGGGGACAGGGGGATGAGCAGTTCTTC. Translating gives CASSLEGGQGDEQFF.

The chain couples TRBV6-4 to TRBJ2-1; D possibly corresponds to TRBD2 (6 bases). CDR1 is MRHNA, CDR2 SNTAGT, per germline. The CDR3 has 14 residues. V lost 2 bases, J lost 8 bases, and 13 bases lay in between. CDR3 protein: CASSDPRGGDEQFF. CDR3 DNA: TGTGCCAGCAGTGACCCCCGGGGCGGGGATGAGCAGTTCTTC.

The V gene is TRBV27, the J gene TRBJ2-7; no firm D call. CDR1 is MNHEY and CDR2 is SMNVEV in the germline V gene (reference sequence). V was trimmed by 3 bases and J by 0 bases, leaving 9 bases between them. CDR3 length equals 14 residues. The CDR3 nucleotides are TGTGCCAGCAGTTTCGGGTTCAGCTCCTACGAGCAGTACTTC. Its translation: CASSFGFSSYEQYF.

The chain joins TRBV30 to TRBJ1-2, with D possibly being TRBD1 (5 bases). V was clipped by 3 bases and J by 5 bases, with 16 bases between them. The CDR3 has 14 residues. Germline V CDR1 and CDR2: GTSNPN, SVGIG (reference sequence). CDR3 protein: CAWRADPGIYGYTF. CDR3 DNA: TGTGCCTGGAGGGCTGATCCAGGGATTTATGGCTACACCTTC. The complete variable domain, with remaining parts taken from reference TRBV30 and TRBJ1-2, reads SQTIHQWPATLVQPVGSPLSLECTVEGTSNPNLYWYRQAAGRGLQLLFYSVGIGQISSEVPQNLSASRPQDRQFILSSKKLLLSDSGFYLCAWRADPGIYGYTFGSGTRLTVV.

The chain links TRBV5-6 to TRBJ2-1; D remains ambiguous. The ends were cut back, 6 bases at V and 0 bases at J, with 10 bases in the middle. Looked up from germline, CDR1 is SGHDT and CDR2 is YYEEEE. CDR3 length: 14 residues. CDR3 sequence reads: CASTEPSSYNEQFF. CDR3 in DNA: TGTGCCAGCACCGAACCGAGCTCCTACAATGAGCAGTTCTTC.

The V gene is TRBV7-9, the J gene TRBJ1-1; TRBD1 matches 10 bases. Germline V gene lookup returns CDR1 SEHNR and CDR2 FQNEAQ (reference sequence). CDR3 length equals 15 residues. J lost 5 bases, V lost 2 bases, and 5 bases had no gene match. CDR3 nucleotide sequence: TGTGCCAGCAGCTTATCACGGACAGGGGGAACTGAAGCTTTCTTT. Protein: CASSLSRTGGTEAFF. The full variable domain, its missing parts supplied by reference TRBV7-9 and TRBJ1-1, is DTGVSQNPRHKITKRGQNVTFRCDPISEHNRLYWYRQTLGQGPEFLTYFQNEAQLEKSRLLSDRFSAERPKGSFSTLEIQRTEQGDSAMYLCASSLSRTGGTEAFFGQGTRLTVV.

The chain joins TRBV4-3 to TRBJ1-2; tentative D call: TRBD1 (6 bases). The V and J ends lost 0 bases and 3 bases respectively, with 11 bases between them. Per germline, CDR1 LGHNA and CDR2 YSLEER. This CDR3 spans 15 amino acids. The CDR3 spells CASSQDEGGDYGYTF. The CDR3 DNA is TGCGCCAGCAGCCAAGATGAGGGGGGGGACTATGGCTACACCTTC.

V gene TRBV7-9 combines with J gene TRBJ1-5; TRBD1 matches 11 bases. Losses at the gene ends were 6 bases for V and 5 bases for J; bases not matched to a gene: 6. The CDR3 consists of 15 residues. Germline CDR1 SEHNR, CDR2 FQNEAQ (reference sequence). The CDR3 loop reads CASSWTGGIDQPQHF. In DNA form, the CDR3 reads TGTGCCAGCAGTTGGACAGGGGGCATCGATCAGCCCCAGCATTTT. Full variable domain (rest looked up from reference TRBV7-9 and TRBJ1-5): DTGVSQNPRHKITKRGQNVTFRCDPISEHNRLYWYRQTLGQGPEFLTYFQNEAQLEKSRLLSDRFSAERPKGSFSTLEIQRTEQGDSAMYLCASSWTGGIDQPQHFGDGTRLSIL.

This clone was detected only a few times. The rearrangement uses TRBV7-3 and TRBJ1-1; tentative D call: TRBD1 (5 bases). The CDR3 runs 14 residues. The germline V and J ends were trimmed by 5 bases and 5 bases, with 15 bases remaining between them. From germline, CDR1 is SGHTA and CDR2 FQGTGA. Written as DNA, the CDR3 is TGTGCCAGCAGCCCCATGGGGGGGATAACTGAAGCTTTCTTT. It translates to CASSPMGGITEAFF.

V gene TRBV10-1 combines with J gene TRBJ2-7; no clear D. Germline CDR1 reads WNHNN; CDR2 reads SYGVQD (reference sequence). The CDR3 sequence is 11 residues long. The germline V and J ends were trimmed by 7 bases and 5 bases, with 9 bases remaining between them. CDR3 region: CASKTRDEQYF. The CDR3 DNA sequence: TGCGCCAGCAAGACTCGGGACGAGCAGTACTTC.

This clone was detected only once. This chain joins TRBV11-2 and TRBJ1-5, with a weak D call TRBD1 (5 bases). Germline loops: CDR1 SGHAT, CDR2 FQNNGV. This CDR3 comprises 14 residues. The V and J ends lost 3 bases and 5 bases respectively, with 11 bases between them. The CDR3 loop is CASSLWGPDQPQHF. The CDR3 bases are TGTGCCAGCAGCTTGTGGGGCCCCGATCAGCCCCAGCATTTT.

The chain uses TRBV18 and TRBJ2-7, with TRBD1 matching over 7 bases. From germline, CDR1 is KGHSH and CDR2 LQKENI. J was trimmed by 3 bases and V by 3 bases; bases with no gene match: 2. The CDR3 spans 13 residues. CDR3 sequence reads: CASSPTGNYEQYF. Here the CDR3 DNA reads TGTGCCAGCTCACCGACAGGGAACTACGAGCAGTACTTC.

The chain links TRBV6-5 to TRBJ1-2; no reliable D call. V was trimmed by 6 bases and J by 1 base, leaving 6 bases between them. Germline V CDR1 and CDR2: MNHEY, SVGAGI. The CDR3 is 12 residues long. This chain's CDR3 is CASSEGNYGYTF. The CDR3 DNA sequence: TGTGCCAGCAGCGAGGGTAACTATGGCTACACCTTC.

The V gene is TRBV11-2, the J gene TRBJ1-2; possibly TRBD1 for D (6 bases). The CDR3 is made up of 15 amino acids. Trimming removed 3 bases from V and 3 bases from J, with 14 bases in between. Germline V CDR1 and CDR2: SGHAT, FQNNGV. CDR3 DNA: TGTGCCAGCAGCTTTGGGGGCTCAACCCACTATGGCTACACCTTC. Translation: CASSFGGSTHYGYTF.

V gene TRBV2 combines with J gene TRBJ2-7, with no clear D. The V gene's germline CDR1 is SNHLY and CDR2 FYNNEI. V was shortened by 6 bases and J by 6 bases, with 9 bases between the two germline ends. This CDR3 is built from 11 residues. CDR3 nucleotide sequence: TGTGCCAGCAGGGAGCGCGGCGAGCAGTACTTC. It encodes CASRERGEQYF. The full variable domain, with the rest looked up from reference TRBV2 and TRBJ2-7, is EPEVTQTPSHQVTQMGQEVILRCVPISNHLYFYWYRQILGQKVEFLVSFYNNEISEKSEIFDDQFSVERPDGSNFTLKIRSTKLEDSAMYFCASRERGEQYFGPGTRLTVT.